These T cell receptor beta chains were read from a single sample in a study of neoadjuvant anti-PD-1 for oral cavity cancer. TCRdb's table, derived via immunoSEQ multiplex PCR, lists solely in-frame clones and lacks some. The sample includes roughly 7,500 clones, roughly two thirds of them seen just once. This specimen was PBMCs, taken after nivolumab (anti-PD-1) treatment. These receptors were taken from a person aged 40 to 85 with oral cavity squamous cell carcinoma. CDR3s include the opening cysteine and the closing phenylalanine or tryptophan. D genes are given only for firm matches. Clone size is not always given. Where it is, it says once, few, many or a class for expanded clones.

d_gene | abundance | j_gene | v_gene | CDR3nt | CDR3aa
TRBD1 | . | TRBJ2-2 | TRBV10-3 | TGTGCCATCAGGCTCCGGGACAGGGACACCGGGGAGCTGTTTTTT | CAIRLRDRDTGELFF
. | . | TRBJ2-7 | TRBV10-3 | TGTGCCATCAGTGAGTTCTCCCCTTGGCGGCTCGAAAGCGGTTCCTACGAGCAGTACTTC | CAISEFSPWRLESGSYEQYF
TRBD1 | . | TRBJ1-6 | TRBV9 | TGTGCCAGCAGCCGACAGGGCTATAATTCACCCCTCCACTTT | CASSRQGYNSPLHF
. | . | TRBJ1-1 | TRBV5-6 | TGTGCCAGCAGGTTAGTCCCTAACACTGAAGCTTTCTTT | CASRLVPNTEAFF
. | . | TRBJ1-1 | TRBV7-9 | TGTGCCAGCAGCTTAGCGTACAGGGAACACACTGAAGCTTTCTTT | CASSLAYREHTEAFF
. | . | TRBJ1-5 | TRBV28 | TGTGCCAGTAGGGCAAATAGCAATCAGCCCCAGCATTTT | CASRANSNQPQHF
. | few | TRBJ1-1 | TRBV7-2 | TGTGCCAGCAGCACGTTCCTAAACACTGAAGCTTTCTTT | CASSTFLNTEAFF
. | . | TRBJ2-3 | TRBV5-8 | TGTGCCAGCAGCCCTAGCACAGATACGCAGTATTTT | CASSPSTDTQYF
. | once | TRBJ2-3 | TRBV10-3 | TGTGCCATCAGCTCCTCGGTCCAGGGGAGCACAGATACGCAGTATTTT | CAISSSVQGSTDTQYF
TRBD2 | . | TRBJ2-3 | TRBV5-6 | TGTGCCAGCAGCCCCCCCCGTGGGGGGGAATCTAGCACAGATACGCAGTATTTT | CASSPPRGGESSTDTQYF
TRBD2 | . | TRBJ2-1 | TRBV9 | TGTGCCAGCAGCGTAGTGGGACTAGCGGGATTCCCTAATGAGCAGTTCTTC | CASSVVGLAGFPNEQFF
. | . | TRBJ1-2 | TRBV2 | TGTGCCAGCAGAAGTGGGCAGGGATCATATGGCTACACCTTC | CASRSGQGSYGYTF
. | . | TRBJ2-1 | TRBV11-3 | TGTGCCAGCAGCTTAGTCGGAAACAATGAGCAGTTCTTC | CASSLVGNNEQFF
TRBD1 | . | TRBJ1-1 | TRBV29-1 | TGCAGCGGGACAGGGGCGAACACTGAAGCTTTCTTT | CSGTGANTEAFF
TRBD1 | . | TRBJ2-1 | TRBV4-3 | TGCGCCAGCAGCCAAGATGGGGGACAGGGGGCTGGTGAGCAGTTCTTC | CASSQDGGQGAGEQFF
TRBD1 | few | TRBJ1-4 | TRBV15 | TGTGCCACCAGCAGAGAGACAGGGTCTGCTTCTGGAGAAAAACTGTTTTTT | CATSRETGSASGEKLFF
TRBD2 | . | TRBJ2-1 | TRBV19 | TGTGCCAGTAGTACGGGACTAGCGGGGGCAGATGAGCAGTTCTTC | CASSTGLAGADEQFF
TRBD1 | . | TRBJ2-2 | TRBV4-1 | TGCGCCAGCAGCCGAATGGGACAGGGTACGGCGTTGACCGGGGAGCTGTTTTTT | CASSRMGQGTALTGELFF
. | . | TRBJ2-1 | TRBV19 | TGTGCCAGTAGTCCCTCGGAGGAGGTGCAGTTCTTC | CASSPSEEVQFF
. | . | TRBJ1-6 | TRBV29-1 | TGCAGCGTTGAAGATAACGGAAATTCACCCCTCCACTTT | CSVEDNGNSPLHF
TRBD2 | . | TRBJ2-2 | TRBV7-2 | TGTGCCAGCAGCTATACTAGCGCCGACACCGGGGAGCTGTTTTTT | CASSYTSADTGELFF
TRBD1 | . | TRBJ1-6 | TRBV5-1 | TGCGCCAGCAGCTGGTCGGACAGGGATAATTCACCCCTCCACTTT | CASSWSDRDNSPLHF
. | . | TRBJ2-7 | TRBV4-2 | TGTGCCAGCAGCCAAAACCGGTACGAGCAGTACTTC | CASSQNRYEQYF
. | once | TRBJ1-3 | TRBV6-1 | TGTGCCAGCAGATTAGTGGATCTCGCTGGAAACACCATATATTTT | CASRLVDLAGNTIYF
. | . | TRBJ2-3 | TRBV5-1 | TGCGCCAGCAGCTTGGGGCCCTGGGACAGCACAGATACGCAGTATTTT | CASSLGPWDSTDTQYF
. | . | TRBJ1-5 | TRBV6-1 | TGTGCCAGCAGTGAAGTGCAGGGGTGGCAGCCCCAGCATTTT | CASSEVQGWQPQHF
TRBD2 | . | TRBJ2-1 | TRBV19 | TGTGCCAGTAGCCCACTAGCGGGGGGCCCCAATGAGCAGTTCTTC | CASSPLAGGPNEQFF
. | . | TRBJ1-6 | TRBV9 | TGTGCCAGCAGCGTAGGGGGGTCCTATAATTCACCCCTCCACTTT | CASSVGGSYNSPLHF
. | . | TRBJ1-2 | TRBV7-9 | TGTGCCAGCAGCTTCCTAGGGGGGGGCTACACCTTC | CASSFLGGGYTF
. | . | TRBJ2-3 | TRBV2 | TGTGCCAGCAGCCTTTGGGGGGCCACTAGCACAGATACGCAGTATTTT | CASSLWGATSTDTQYF
. | few | TRBJ1-3 | TRBV7-9 | TGTGCCAGCAGCTTATCGGGGAACACCATATATTTT | CASSLSGNTIYF
. | . | TRBJ1-5 | TRBV6-1 | TGTGCCAGCAGTGAACTTCAAGGCTATAGCAATCAGCCCCAGCATTTT | CASSELQGYSNQPQHF
. | . | TRBJ2-6 | TRBV15 | TGTGCCACCAGCAGAGAAATAACCTCTGGGGCCAACGTCCTGACTTTC | CATSREITSGANVLTF
. | . | TRBJ2-2 | TRBV10-2 | TGCGCCAGCACGGTAGGGTTGACCGGGGAGCTGTTTTTT | CASTVGLTGELFF
. | once | TRBJ2-7 | TRBV10-1 | TGCGCCAGCAGTGATGAGGCAGGGCCGAATGGAGAGCAGTACTTC | CASSDEAGPNGEQYF
. | . | TRBJ1-3 | TRBV5-5 | TGTGCCAGCAGCTTGGGGCAGGGTTATGGAAACACCATATATTTT | CASSLGQGYGNTIYF
. | . | TRBJ1-5 | TRBV5-1 | TGCGCCAGCAGCTATATATCCGGGCCCAATCAGCCCCAGCATTTT | CASSYISGPNQPQHF
TRBD2 | . | TRBJ2-3 | TRBV9 | TGTGCCAGCAGCGTAGCCAGCGGGGGGGCTAGAATAGATACGCAGTATTTT | CASSVASGGARIDTQYF
TRBD1 | . | TRBJ2-2 | TRBV4-1 | TGCGCCAGCAGCCAGGCCGGGACAGGGAACACCGGGGAGCTGTTTTTT | CASSQAGTGNTGELFF
. | once | TRBJ1-4 | TRBV19 | TGTGCCAGTAGTATGAGAAGCAGTTCTAATGAAAAACTGTTTTTT | CASSMRSSSNEKLFF
. | . | TRBJ1-4 | TRBV7-8 | TGTGCCAGCAGCTATATACCGGACATTATTAATGAAAAACTGTTTTTT | CASSYIPDIINEKLFF
. | . | TRBJ1-5 | TRBV7-2 | TGTGCCAGCAGCTTAGGTTGGGCGGACAATCAGCCCCAGCATTTT | CASSLGWADNQPQHF
. | . | TRBJ2-7 | TRBV27 | TGTGCCAGCAGCCCGAGGGGGGGGGCCCCCTACGAGCAGTACTTC | CASSPRGGAPYEQYF
. | . | TRBJ2-1 | TRBV12-5 | TGTGCTAGTGGTTTGGGCGGGGCAAATGAGCAGTTCTTC | CASGLGGANEQFF
TRBD1 | . | TRBJ1-1 | TRBV7-8 | TGTGCCAGCAGCTATCCCGGGACAGCTAACACTGAAGCTTTCTTT | CASSYPGTANTEAFF
. | few | TRBJ1-4 | TRBV5-1 | TGCGCCAGCAGCTTGGCCGGGAGGGCTGATGAAAAACTGTTTTTT | CASSLAGRADEKLFF
. | few | TRBJ2-7 | TRBV11-1 | TGTGCCAGCAGCTTAGTCTCTTCCTACGAGCAGTACTTC | CASSLVSSYEQYF
. | . | TRBJ2-1 | TRBV9 | TGTGCCAGCAGCGTAGGACAGCTCTCCTACAATGAGCAGTTCTTC | CASSVGQLSYNEQFF
TRBD1 | . | TRBJ1-5 | TRBV28 | TGTGCCAGCGGGACAGGACCGATTGAGCCCCAGCATTTT | CASGTGPIEPQHF
. | . | TRBJ1-6 | TRBV15 | TGTGCCACCAGCAGAGATCTAAGGGGGAGCTCCTATAATTCACCCCTCCACTTT | CATSRDLRGSSYNSPLHF
. | . | TRBJ1-1 | TRBV10-3 | TGTGCCATCAGTGAGGCCTGGGACACGCCCTCTGGGGACACTGAAGCTTTCTTT | CAISEAWDTPSGDTEAFF
. | . | TRBJ2-5 | TRBV6-1 | TGTGCCAGCAGTGCGCGGAGGGAGACCCAGTACTTC | CASSARRETQYF
. | few | TRBJ1-3 | TRBV7-2 | TGTGCCAGCAGCTTAGCAGGGGCGAGCTCTGGAAACACCATATATTTT | CASSLAGASSGNTIYF
. | . | TRBJ1-2 | TRBV4-2 | TGTGCCAGCAGCCATTCGGGCGACAGGAGGAACTATGGCTACACCTTC | CASSHSGDRRNYGYTF
TRBD1 | . | TRBJ2-2 | TRBV7-9 | TGTGCCAGCAGCTTACGACAGGGGGTCGTGATCGGGGAGCTGTTTTTT | CASSLRQGVVIGELFF
TRBD1 | . | TRBJ1-1 | TRBV9 | TGTGCCAGCAGCGTAACAGGGGCGAGTTCTGAAGCTTTCTTT | CASSVTGASSEAFF
. | few | TRBJ2-3 | TRBV4-2 | TGTGCCAGCAGCCTTAGGGCGTTGGGCACAGATACGCAGTATTTT | CASSLRALGTDTQYF
TRBD1 | few | TRBJ1-2 | TRBV7-9 | TGTGCCAGCACCTTATCGGACAGGCGTAACTATGGCTACACCTTC | CASTLSDRRNYGYTF
. | few | TRBJ2-5 | TRBV2 | TGTGCCAGCAGGGACATACAAGAGACCCAGTACTTC | CASRDIQETQYF
. | . | TRBJ1-5 | TRBV28 | TGTGCCAGCAGTCCTGCCTTGAGGGGTAGCAATCAGCCCCAGCATTTT | CASSPALRGSNQPQHF